The source of this TCR beta chain is a study of T-cell memory formation after mild COVID-19. Turning to the study itself: Clustering of TCRs was largely donor specific.

TCRdb independently ran MiXCR on the 5' RACE reads; one entry per CDR3 protein. The sample holds some 490,000 distinct CDR3 sequences; roughly 20% are singletons and the top ten take around 12%. In this sample, this clonotype turned up a few times. What it binds is unknown. Germline values: CDR1 SGHVS, CDR2 FNYEAQ. V was shortened by 5 bases and J by 4 bases, with 11 bases between the two germline ends. CDR3 size: 13 residues. Findings and limits, study-wide: In pre-infection memory, a portion of responding clones appeared, which suggested that cross-reactive memory joined.

The sequenced sample was PBMCs or a T cell subset sorted from them (not recorded which). The chain combines TRBV7-6 with TRBJ1-2; D is possibly TRBD1 (5 bases). This clonotype originated in an adult woman who had mild COVID-19 (a few samples of this study predate the infection). Cell type and time point are not known. CDR3 bases: TGTGCCAGCAGCCCCAGGGAAGGCTATGGCTACACCTTC. Its protein is CASSPREGYGYTF.